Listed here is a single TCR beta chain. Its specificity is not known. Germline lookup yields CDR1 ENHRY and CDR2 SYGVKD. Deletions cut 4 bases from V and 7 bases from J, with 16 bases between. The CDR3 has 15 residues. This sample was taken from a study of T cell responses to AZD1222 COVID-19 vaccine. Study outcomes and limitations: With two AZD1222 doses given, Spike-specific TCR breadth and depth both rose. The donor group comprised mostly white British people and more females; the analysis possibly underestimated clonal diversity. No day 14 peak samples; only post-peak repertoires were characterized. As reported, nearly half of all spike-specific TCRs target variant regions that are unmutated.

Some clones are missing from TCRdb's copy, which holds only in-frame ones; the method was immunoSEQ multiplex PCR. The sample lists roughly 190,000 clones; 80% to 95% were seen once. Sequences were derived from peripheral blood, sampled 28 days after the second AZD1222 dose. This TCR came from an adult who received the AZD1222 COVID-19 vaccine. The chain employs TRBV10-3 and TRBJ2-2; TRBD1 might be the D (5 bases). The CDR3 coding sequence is TGTGCCATCAGTGCGTCTACAGGTCACAGCGGGGAGCTGTTTTTT. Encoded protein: CAISASTGHSGELFF.